This T cell receptor (beta chain) comes out of a study of T cell responses to AZD1222 COVID-19 vaccine. Study in general: Pooling of second doses given at about 4 or about 12 weeks was done. Study conclusions and caveats: Repertoire collection took place solely once the T cell response had peaked. Dominant at 160-218 and 743-854, vaccine-associated CD4 TCRs also spanned spike.

This clone was seen more than once but under ten times. Its antigen is not known. Some clones are missing from TCRdb's copy, which holds only in-frame ones; the method was immunoSEQ multiplex PCR. The sample carries more than 70,000 clones, 90% recorded once. The TCR comes from an adult in good health. Here the sequenced sample was peripheral blood, taken on day 0 of AZD1222 vaccination.

CDR3 sequence: CASSLTGGVDQPQHF. The CDR3, as DNA: TGCGCCAGCAGCTTGACTGGGGGGGTGGATCAGCCCCAGCATTTT. The chain couples TRBV5-1 to TRBJ1-5; D possibly corresponds to TRBD1 (5 bases). This CDR3 contains 15 residues. The V gene lost 1 base and the J gene lost 5 bases, with 13 bases spanning the gap. Germline loops: CDR1 SGHRS, CDR2 YFSETQ.